The source of this T cell receptor beta chain is a study of blood T cell repertoires in COVID-19. Per the germline V gene, CDR1 is MDHEN and CDR2 is SYDVKM. With 4 bases clipped from V and 4 bases from J, the junction kept 10 bases outside the gene matches. This CDR3 is 17 amino acids long. The protocol was immunoSEQ multiplex PCR, while the TCRdb copy is restricted to in-frame clones and leaves out a portion. The sample shows 43,000 or so clones, approximately 90% of them seen only once. The sequence derives from an elderly woman with active COVID-19. The chain employs TRBV28 and TRBJ1-6, with 7 bases matching TRBD1. The sequencing input was peripheral blood. In DNA form, the CDR3 reads TGTGCCAGCAGTTCAACCTTCCCGGGACAGTATAATTCACCCCTCCACTTT. Protein: CASSSTFPGQYNSPLHF.